This entry concerns a single T cell receptor (beta chain). The data were obtained in a study of control samples from healthy donors and cancer patients. Clones were read by immunoSEQ multiplex PCR, and TCRdb kept only the in-frame ones, dropping some. This sample has about 130,000 clones; roughly 92% occur once, and the top ten carry less than 7%. The sample was blood. The TCR originated in a man aged 18 to 29 in good health.

This CDR3 reads CASSTGNSPLHF. CDR3 coding DNA: TGTGCCAGCAGTACGGGAAATTCACCCCTCCACTTT. V is TRBV6-5 and J is TRBJ1-6; D not certain. V was clipped by 5 bases and J by 7 bases, with 6 bases between them. The germline CDR1 and CDR2 sequences are MNHEY and SVGAGI. The CDR3 has 12 amino acids.